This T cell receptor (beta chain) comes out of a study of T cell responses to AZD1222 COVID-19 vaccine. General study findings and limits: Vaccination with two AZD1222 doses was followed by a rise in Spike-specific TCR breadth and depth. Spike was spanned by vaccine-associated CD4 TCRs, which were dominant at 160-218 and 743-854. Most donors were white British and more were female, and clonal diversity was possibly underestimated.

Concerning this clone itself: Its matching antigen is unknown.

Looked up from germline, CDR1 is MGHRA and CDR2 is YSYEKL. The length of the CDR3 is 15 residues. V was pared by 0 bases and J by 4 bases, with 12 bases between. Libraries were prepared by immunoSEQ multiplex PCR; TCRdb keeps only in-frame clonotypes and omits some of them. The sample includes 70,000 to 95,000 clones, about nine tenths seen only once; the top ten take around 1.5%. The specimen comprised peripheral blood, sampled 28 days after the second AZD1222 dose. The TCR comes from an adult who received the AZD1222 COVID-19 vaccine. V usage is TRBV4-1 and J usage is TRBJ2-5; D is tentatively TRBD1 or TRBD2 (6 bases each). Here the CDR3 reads CASSQEGGGRETQYF. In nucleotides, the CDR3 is TGCGCCAGCAGCCAAGAAGGAGGGGGTCGAGAGACCCAGTACTTC.